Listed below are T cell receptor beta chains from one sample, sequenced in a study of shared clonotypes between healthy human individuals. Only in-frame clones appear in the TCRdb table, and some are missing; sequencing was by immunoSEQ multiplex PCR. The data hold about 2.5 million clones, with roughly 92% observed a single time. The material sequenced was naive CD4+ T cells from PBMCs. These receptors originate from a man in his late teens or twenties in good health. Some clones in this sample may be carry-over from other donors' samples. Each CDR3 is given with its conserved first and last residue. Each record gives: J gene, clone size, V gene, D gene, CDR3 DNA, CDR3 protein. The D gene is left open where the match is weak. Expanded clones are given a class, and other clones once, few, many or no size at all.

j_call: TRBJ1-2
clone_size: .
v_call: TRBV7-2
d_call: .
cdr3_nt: TGTGCCAGCAGCTCGACAGCTAACTATGGCTACACCTTC
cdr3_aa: CASSSTANYGYTF

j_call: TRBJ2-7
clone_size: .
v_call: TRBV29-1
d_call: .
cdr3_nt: TGCAGCGTTGTAGGTACAGGGTGGGCCGAGCAGTACTTC
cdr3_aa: CSVVGTGWAEQYF

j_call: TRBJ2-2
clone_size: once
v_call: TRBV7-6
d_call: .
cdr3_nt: TGTGCCAGCAGCTTTAACAGGAACACCGGGGAGCTGTTTTTT
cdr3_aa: CASSFNRNTGELFF

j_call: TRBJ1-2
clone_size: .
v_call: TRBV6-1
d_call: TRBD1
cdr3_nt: TGTGCCAGCAGGCAGGGGGGCGGAGGTGGCTACACCTTC
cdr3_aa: CASRQGGGGGYTF

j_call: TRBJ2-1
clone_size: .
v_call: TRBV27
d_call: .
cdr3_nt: TGTGCCAGCACCCAAGGCATAGAGCAAGAGGAGCAGTTCTTC
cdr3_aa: CASTQGIEQEEQFF

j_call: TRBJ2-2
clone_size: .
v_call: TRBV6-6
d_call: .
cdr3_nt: TGTGCCAGCCGAGGCAGGATCTCAACCGGGGAGCTGTTTTTT
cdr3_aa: CASRGRISTGELFF

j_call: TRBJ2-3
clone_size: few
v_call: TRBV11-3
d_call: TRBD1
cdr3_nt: TGTGCCAGCCAGGGGGAAAGCACAGATACGCAGTATTTT
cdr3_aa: CASQGESTDTQYF

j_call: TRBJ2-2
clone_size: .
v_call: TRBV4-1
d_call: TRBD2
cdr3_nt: TGCGCCAGCAGCCGGGGGGGACTAGCGACAACCGGGGAGCTGTTTTTT
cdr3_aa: CASSRGGLATTGELFF

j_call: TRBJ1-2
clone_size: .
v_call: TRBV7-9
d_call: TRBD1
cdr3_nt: TGTGCCAGCAGCCCGGGACAGGGGGCGAACTATGGCTACACCTTC
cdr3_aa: CASSPGQGANYGYTF

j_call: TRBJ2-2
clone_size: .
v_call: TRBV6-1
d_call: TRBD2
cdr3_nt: TGTGCCAGCGGGAATAGCGGGAGAGTCACCGGGGAGCTGTTTTTT
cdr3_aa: CASGNSGRVTGELFF

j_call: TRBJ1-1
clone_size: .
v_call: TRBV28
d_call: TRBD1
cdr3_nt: TGTGCCAGCAGTTTACTCGGGGACAGGGAAGCTTTCTTT
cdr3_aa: CASSLLGDREAFF

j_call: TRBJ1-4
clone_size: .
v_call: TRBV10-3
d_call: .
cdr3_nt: TGTGCCATCAGAGGGGGTGCTAATGAAAAACTGTTTTTT
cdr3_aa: CAIRGGANEKLFF

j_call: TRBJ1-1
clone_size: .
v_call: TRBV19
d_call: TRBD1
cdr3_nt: TGTGCCAGTAGCCCTTCCGGGACAGTGAACACTGAAGCTTTCTTT
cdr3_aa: CASSPSGTVNTEAFF

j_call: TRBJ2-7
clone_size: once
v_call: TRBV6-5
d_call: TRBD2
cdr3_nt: TGTGCCAGCAGTCGGACTAGCGGGAGCGAGCAGTACTTC
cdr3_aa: CASSRTSGSEQYF

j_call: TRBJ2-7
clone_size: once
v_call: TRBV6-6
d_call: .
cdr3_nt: TGTGCCAGCAGTTCCGGGACCGCATCTAAGCAGTACTTC
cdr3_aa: CASSSGTASKQYF

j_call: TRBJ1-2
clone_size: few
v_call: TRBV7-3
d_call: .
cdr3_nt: TGTGCCAGCAGCTTAAACCCAGGGGACTATGGCTACACCTTC
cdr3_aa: CASSLNPGDYGYTF

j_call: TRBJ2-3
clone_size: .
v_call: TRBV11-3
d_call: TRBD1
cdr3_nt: TGTGCCAGCAGCACTGGGACAGGCAATACGCAGTATTTT
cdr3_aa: CASSTGTGNTQYF

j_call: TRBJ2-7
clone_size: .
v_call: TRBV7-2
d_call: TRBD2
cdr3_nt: TGTGCCAGCAGCATAGCGGGATCCTACGAGCAGTACTTC
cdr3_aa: CASSIAGSYEQYF

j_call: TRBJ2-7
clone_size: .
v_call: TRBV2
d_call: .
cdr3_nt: TGTGCCAGCAAAGTGACAGCCAGCTCCTACGAGCAGTACTTC
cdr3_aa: CASKVTASSYEQYF

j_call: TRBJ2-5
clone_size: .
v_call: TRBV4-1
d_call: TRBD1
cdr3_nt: TGCGCCAGCAGCCAAAAAGGGGGGACAGGGGGAGTAGAGACCCAGTACTTC
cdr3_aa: CASSQKGGTGGVETQYF

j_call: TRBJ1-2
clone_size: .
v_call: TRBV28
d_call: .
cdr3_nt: TGTGCCAGCAGGCCTCCGGGACGGGGAACTTATGGCTACACCTTC
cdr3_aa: CASRPPGRGTYGYTF

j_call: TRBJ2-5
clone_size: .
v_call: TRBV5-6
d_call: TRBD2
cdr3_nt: TGTGCCAGCAGCTGGCCCGGGACTAGCGGACAAGAGACCCAGTACTTC
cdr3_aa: CASSWPGTSGQETQYF

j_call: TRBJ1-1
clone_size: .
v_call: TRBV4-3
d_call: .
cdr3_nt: TGCGCCAGCAGCCAAGTGGGAGGGGGGAACACTGAAGCTTTCTTT
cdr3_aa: CASSQVGGGNTEAFF

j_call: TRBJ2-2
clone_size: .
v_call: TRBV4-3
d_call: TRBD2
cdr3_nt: TGCGCCAGCAGCCAAGATTGGGTTAGCGGGAAAAACGTAAACACCGGGGAGCTGTTTTTT
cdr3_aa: CASSQDWVSGKNVNTGELFF

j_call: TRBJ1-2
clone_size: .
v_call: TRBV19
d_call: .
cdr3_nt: TGTGCCAGTAGTATCAAGAGGGATGGCTACACCTTC
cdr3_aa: CASSIKRDGYTF

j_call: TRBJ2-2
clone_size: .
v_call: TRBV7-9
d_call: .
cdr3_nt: TGTGCCAGCAGCTCCCCGGGGGGACAGAACACCGGGGAGCTGTTTTTT
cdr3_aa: CASSSPGGQNTGELFF

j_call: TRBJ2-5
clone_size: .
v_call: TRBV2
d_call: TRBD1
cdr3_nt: TGTGCCAGCAGAGCTGGGTCAGGGGGCCCCCAAGAGACCCAGTACTTC
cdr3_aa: CASRAGSGGPQETQYF

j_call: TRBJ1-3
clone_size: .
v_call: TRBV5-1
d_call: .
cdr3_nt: TGCGCCAGCAGCTTGGTCCCGCAGAGGATCTCTGGAAACACCATATATTTT
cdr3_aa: CASSLVPQRISGNTIYF

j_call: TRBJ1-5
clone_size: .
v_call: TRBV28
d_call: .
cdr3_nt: TGTGCCAGCAGTTTTTTGGGTATTCAGCCCCAGCATTTT
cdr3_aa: CASSFLGIQPQHF

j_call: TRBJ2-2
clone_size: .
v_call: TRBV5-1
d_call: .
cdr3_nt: TGCGCCAGCAGCTCGACAGGAAACACCGGGGAGCTGTTTTTT
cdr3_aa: CASSSTGNTGELFF

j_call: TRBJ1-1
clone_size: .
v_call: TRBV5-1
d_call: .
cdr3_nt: TGCGCCAGCAGCTTGAGAGTCTCACCGTACCAGATTATGAACACTGAAGCTTTCTTT
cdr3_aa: CASSLRVSPYQIMNTEAFF

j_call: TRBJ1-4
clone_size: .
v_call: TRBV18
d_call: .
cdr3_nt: TGTGCCAGCTCACCCCACCGGGCTCCTAATGAAAAACTGTTTTTT
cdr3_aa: CASSPHRAPNEKLFF

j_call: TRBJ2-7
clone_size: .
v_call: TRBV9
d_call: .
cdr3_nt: TGTGCCAGCAGCGCCGGACCCGTCATGGGCTACGAGCAGTACTTC
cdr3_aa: CASSAGPVMGYEQYF

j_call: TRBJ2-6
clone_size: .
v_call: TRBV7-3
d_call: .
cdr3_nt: TGTGCCAGCAGCTTAAATGCTGGGGCCAACGTCCTGACTTTC
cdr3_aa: CASSLNAGANVLTF

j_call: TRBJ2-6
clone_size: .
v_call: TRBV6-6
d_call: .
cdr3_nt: TGTGCCAGCAGGGAGGGGGGCTCTGGGGCCAACGTCCTGACTTTC
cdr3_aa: CASREGGSGANVLTF

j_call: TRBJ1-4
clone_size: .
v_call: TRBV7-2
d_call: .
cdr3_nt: TGTGCCAGCAGCCTCGGGGGGGGGAATGAAAAACTGTTTTTT
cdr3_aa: CASSLGGGNEKLFF

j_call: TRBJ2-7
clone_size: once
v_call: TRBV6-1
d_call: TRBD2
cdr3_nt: TGTGCCAGCAGTGCCGGGACTAGCTTTGGTTGGTCCTACGAGCAGTACTTC
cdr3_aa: CASSAGTSFGWSYEQYF

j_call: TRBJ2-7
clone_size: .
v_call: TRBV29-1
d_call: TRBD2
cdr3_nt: TGCAGCGTTTTTCTAGCGGGAGGTCCCTACGAGCAGTACTTC
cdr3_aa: CSVFLAGGPYEQYF

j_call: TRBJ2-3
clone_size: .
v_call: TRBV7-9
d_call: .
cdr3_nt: TGTGCCAGCAGCTCCGGGACCCTTAGCACAGATACGCAGTATTTT
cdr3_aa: CASSSGTLSTDTQYF

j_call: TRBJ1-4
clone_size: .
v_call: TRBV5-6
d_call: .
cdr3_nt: TGTGCCAGCAGCTTGAGTCCAATAGCGGCTAATGAAAAACTGTTTTTT
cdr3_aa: CASSLSPIAANEKLFF

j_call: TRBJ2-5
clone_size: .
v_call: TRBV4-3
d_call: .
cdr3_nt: TGCGCCAGCAGCCAAGAGATGAACCAAGAGACCCAGTACTTC
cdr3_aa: CASSQEMNQETQYF

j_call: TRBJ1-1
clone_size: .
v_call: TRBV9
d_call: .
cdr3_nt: TGTGCCAGCAGCGTCGGCAGTTCCACTGAAGCTTTCTTT
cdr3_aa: CASSVGSSTEAFF

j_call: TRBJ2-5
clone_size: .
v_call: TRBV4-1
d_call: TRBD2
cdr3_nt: TGCGCCAGCAGCCAAGTCCCCCCGGGACTACAAGAGACCCAGTACTTC
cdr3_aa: CASSQVPPGLQETQYF

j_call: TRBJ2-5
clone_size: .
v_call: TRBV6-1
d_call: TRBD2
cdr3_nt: TGTGCCAGCAGTGAGCGGGGAGGGTACCAAGAGACCCAGTACTTC
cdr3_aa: CASSERGGYQETQYF

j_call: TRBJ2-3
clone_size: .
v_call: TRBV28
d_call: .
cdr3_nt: TGTGCCAGCAGTTTTCTTGGGACAAAGTATTTT
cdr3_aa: CASSFLGTKYF

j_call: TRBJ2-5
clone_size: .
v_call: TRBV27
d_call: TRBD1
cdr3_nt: TGTGCCAGCAGTCTCCGGACAGGGGGGACCCAGTACTTC
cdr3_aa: CASSLRTGGTQYF

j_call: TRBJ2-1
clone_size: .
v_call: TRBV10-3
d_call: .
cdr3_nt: TGTGCCATCAGTGAGTCGACGTTGGCCTACAATGAGCAGTTCTTC
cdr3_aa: CAISESTLAYNEQFF

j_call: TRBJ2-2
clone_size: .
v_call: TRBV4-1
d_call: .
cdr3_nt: TGCGCCAGCAGCCAAGGCGGAACGTCTACCCAGGATCTCCATCCTGTTTTTTTT
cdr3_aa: CASSQGGTSTQDLHPVFF

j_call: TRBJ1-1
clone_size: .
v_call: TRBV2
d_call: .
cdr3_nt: TGTGCCAGCGCTGTCAGGGTGGACACTGAAGCTTTCTTT
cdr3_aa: CASAVRVDTEAFF

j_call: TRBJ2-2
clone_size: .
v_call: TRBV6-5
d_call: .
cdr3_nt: TGTGCCAGCAGTCGTGTGACTCCCCCCGGGGAGCTGTTTTTT
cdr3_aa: CASSRVTPPGELFF